Shown below are 7 T cell receptor beta chains from a single sample sequenced in a study of control samples from healthy donors and cancer patients. Sequenced by immunoSEQ multiplex PCR; TCRdb stores in-frame clones only, minus some. This sample yields under 95,000 clones, of which approximately 89% are seen a single time; around 1% belongs to the top ten. Sequenced sample: blood. Source of these receptors: a woman younger than 45 in good health.

This chain uses TRBV6-6 with TRBJ2-5, with unresolved D. The V end was cut by 4 bases, the J end by 6 bases, with 18 bases between. Germline CDR1 is MNHNY and CDR2 is SVGAGI (reference sequence). CDR3 length: 15 residues. The CDR3 sequence: CASSSFGSTDQTQYF. CDR3 in DNA: TGTGCCAGCAGTTCCTTCGGGTCCACGGATCAGACCCAGTACTTC.

The CDR3 nucleotides are TGTGCCAGCAGTTATCTTCGGGGAGCTAATGAAAAACTGTTTTTT. This sequence encodes CASSYLRGANEKLFF. This chain links TRBV6-5 with TRBJ1-4; no definite D call. Germline V gives CDR1 MNHEY, CDR2 SVGAGI. The germline V and J ends were trimmed by 3 bases and 3 bases, with 11 bases remaining between them. This CDR3 is built from 15 residues.

This clone has just one count. This rearrangement joins TRBV7-2 to TRBJ1-3; D ambiguous. Germline CDR1 reads SGHTA; CDR2 reads FQGNSA. The length of the CDR3 is 16 residues. The germline V and J ends were trimmed by 2 bases and 0 bases, with 11 bases remaining between them. This CDR3 is CASSLSATNSGNTIYF. The CDR3 DNA sequence: TGTGCCAGCAGCTTATCGGCGACAAACTCTGGAAACACCATATATTTT.

This chain joins TRBV7-9 and TRBJ1-1; no clear D. The CDR3 contains 15 residues. Trimming left V 5 bases short and J 2 bases short, with 15 bases between. Germline assignment: CDR1 SEHNR and CDR2 FQNEAQ (reference sequence). DNA of the CDR3: TGTGCCAGCAGCCCGAAAGGGAGCTCAAACACTGAAGCTTTCTTT. It yields the protein CASSPKGSSNTEAFF.

J is TRBJ1-1 and V is TRBV7-6; TRBD1 matches at 10 bases. In germline, CDR1 is SGHVS, CDR2 FNYEAQ. The CDR3 spans 15 residues. The junction had 2 bases not matched to a gene; V was cut back by 3 bases and J by 1 base. CDR3 in amino acids: CASSLTGGRNTEAFF. CDR3 nucleotide sequence: TGTGCCAGCAGCTTGACAGGGGGCCGGAACACTGAAGCTTTCTTT.

V gene TRBV7-9 combines with J gene TRBJ2-7, with D unresolved. The CDR3 contains 12 residues. Between the trimmed V and J ends, which lost 2 bases and 5 bases, there was a span of 7 bases. Germline V gene data show CDR1 as SEHNR and CDR2 as FQNEAQ (reference sequence). CDR3 protein: CASSLMGNEQYF. As DNA, the CDR3 is TGTGCCAGCAGCTTAATGGGTAACGAGCAGTACTTC.

This rearrangement joins TRBV18 to TRBJ1-6; D unresolved. The CDR3 sequence is 15 residues long. The germline V gene has CDR1 KGHSH and CDR2 LQKENI. V was trimmed by 4 bases and J by 6 bases, leaving 13 bases between them. CDR3: CASSRTGITNSPLHF. The CDR3 coding sequence is TGTGCCAGCTCACGCACCGGGATTACTAATTCACCCCTCCACTTT.